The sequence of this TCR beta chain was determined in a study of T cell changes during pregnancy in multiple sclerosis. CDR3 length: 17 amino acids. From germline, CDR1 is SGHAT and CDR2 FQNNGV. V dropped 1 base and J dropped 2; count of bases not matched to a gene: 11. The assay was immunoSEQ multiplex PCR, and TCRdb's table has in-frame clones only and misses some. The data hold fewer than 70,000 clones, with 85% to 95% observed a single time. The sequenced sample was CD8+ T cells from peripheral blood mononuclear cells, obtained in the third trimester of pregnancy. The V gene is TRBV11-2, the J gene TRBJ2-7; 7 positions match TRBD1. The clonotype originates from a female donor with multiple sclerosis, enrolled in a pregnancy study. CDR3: CASSLGPTGLPTYEQYF. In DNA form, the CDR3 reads TGTGCCAGCAGCTTAGGCCCGACAGGGCTCCCCACCTACGAGCAGTACTTC.